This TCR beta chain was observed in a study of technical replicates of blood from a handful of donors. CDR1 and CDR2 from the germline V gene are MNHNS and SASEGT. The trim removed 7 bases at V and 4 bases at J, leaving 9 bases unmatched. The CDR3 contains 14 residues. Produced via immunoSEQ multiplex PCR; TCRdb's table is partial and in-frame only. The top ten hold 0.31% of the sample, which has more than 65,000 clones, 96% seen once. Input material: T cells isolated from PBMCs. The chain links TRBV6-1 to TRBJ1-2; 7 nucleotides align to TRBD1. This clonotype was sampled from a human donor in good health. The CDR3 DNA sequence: TGTGCCAGCACCTACGGGGGACAGAGCTATGGCTACACCTTC. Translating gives CASTYGGQSYGYTF.